This T cell receptor (beta chain) was recovered during a study of CD8+ T cells in alopecia areata. The study's findings and limits: Researchers report lesional scalp, most notably alopecia totalis/universalis, outstripped normal scalp in clonality. Persistence in scalp and blood during tofacitinib was observed for many expanded lesional clones.

In regard to this clone: Its target is not known.

Germline V gene sequence: CDR1 ENHRY, CDR2 SYGVKD. This CDR3 has 17 amino acids. V shed 0 bases and J 7 bases; nucleotides not matched to a gene: 9. Regarding treatment: oral pan-JAK inhibitor, 5-10 mg twice daily. Sorted out of PBMCs were CD4+ T cells and CD8+ T cells. cDNA reverse transcribed from extracted RNA served as the sequencing template. Generated by immunoSEQ multiplex PCR, the TCRdb table keeps only in-frame clones and is missing some. The profile shows around 270,000 clones, 58% of them singletons. The sequenced sample was CD4+ T cells sorted from blood, obtained at week 24, from a patient treated with tofacitinib. The V and J genes are TRBV10-3 and TRBJ1-6, with 7 positions matching TRBD1. The receptor was isolated from a human donor with alopecia areata. CDR3 sequence reads: CAISESRSGTANSPLHF. The DNA of the CDR3 is TGTGCCATCAGTGAGTCCAGATCCGGGACAGCAAATTCACCCCTCCACTTT.